What follows are 10 T cell receptor beta chains derived from one specimen sequenced in a study of Tregs in tolerant kidney transplant recipients. TCRdb keeps only in-frame clones here, not all; method: immunoSEQ multiplex PCR. This table holds 50,000 or so clones. The sequences come from CD4+ T cells from blood, collected before the transplant. The receptor source for this set is a human donor who received a combined kidney and bone marrow transplant.

About this clone: The CDR3 end falls 3 residues outside the read, so it is completed with the germline J gene. This chain joins TRBV19 and TRBJ2-1; TRBD1 aligns across 10 bases. J gave up 3 bases and V 2 bases, and 1 base lay outside the gene matches. This CDR3 has 15 residues. Germline V gives CDR1 LNHDA, CDR2 SQIVND (reference sequence). CDR3 bases read: TGTGCCAGTAGTATAAGGGACAGGGGCTACAATGAG. This sequence encodes CASSIRDRGYNE. The full CDR3 is CASSIRDRGYNEQFF.

As for this clone: The read terminates 3 residues before the CDR3 end, so the remaining end is supplied by the germline J gene. The chain carries TRBV18 and TRBJ2-5; D may be TRBD1 (5 bases). This CDR3 has 14 amino acids. Trimming took 3 bases from V and 4 from J, leaving 12 bases between them. The germline CDR1 and CDR2 sequences are KGHSH and LQKENI. CDR3: CASSPVGLGETQYF. CDR3 DNA, as far as it was read: TGTGCCAGCTCACCGGTGGGGCTCGGAGAGACC.

Comment on this clone: The junction departs from the called germline gene at one end, perhaps through a read error. The read is 3 residues too short to cover the CDR3 end, so that end is filled in from the germline J gene. The rearrangement uses TRBV6-1 and TRBJ1-2; TRBD1 might be the D (5 bases). The V gene's germline CDR1 is MNHNS and CDR2 SASEGT. The CDR3 is 14 amino acids. The sequenced part of the CDR3 DNA is TGTGCCAGCACTGAATTTGGGTTAGGGGATGGC. It encodes CASTEFGLGDG. The entire CDR3 protein is CASTEFGLGDGYTF.

Of note for this clone: The DNA ends 3 residues before the CDR3 does, and the rest of the CDR3 is filled in from the germline J gene. The chain is built from TRBV28 and TRBJ1-2; 8 bases match TRBD1. The germline gives CDR1 MDHEN, CDR2 SYDVKM. Losses at the gene ends were 6 bases for V and 4 bases for J; bases not matched to a gene: 1. CDR3 length: 12 residues. The CDR3 here is CASRTGAYGYTF. The CDR3 DNA, read in part, is TGTGCCAGCAGGACAGGGGCCTATGGC.

As for this clone: Coverage ceases 3 residues before the CDR3 finishes, and the germline J gene fills in the end. The chain couples TRBV19 to TRBJ1-2, with a weak D call TRBD1 (5 bases). The CDR3 runs to 13 residues. Germline lookup yields CDR1 LNHDA and CDR2 SQIVND (reference sequence). Trimming pared 6 bases from V and 4 bases from J, leaving 12 bases between. CDR3 sequence reads: CASRQDGAYGYTF. The CDR3 DNA, read in part, is TGTGCCAGTAGACAGGACGGAGCCTATGGC.

With respect to this clone: The CDR3 end is not reached by the read, which stops 3 residues before it; the germline J gene fills it in. This rearrangement joins TRBV7-9 to TRBJ2-1; TRBD2 agrees at 7 bases. The junction had 5 bases not matched to a gene; V was cut back by 1 base and J by 8 bases. CDR1 SEHNR and CDR2 FQNEAQ come from the germline V gene (reference sequence). The CDR3 spans 14 residues. CDR3 protein: CASSLVEGRDEQFF. The sequenced CDR3 bases are TGTGCCAGCAGCTTAGTAGAGGGGAGGGATGAG.

As for this clone: The read ends 3 residues shy of where the CDR3 ends; the end is completed using the germline J gene. The chain recombines TRBV5-1 with TRBJ2-1; D is unresolved. V was cut by 0 bases and J by 4 bases, with 11 bases left in between. The germline CDR1 and CDR2 sequences are SGHRS and YFSETQ. CDR3 size: 15 residues. The CDR3 sequence: CASSLVAELYNEQFF. The CDR3 bases that were read are TGCGCCAGCAGCTTGGTTGCGGAATTATACAATGAG.

Points on this clone: The read ends 3 residues shy of where the CDR3 ends; the end is completed using the germline J gene. The V call is TRBV5-4, the J call TRBJ1-4, with D perhaps matching TRBD1 (6 bases). Looked up from germline, CDR1 is SGHNT and CDR2 is YYREEE (reference sequence). The ends were cut back, 2 bases at V and 4 bases at J, with 9 bases in the middle. The CDR3 extends over 14 amino acids. The CDR3 sequence is CASSLAGDNEKLFF. The covered CDR3 bases are TGTGCCAGCAGCTTAGCAGGGGATAATGAAAAA.

As regards this clone: The read ends 3 residues shy of where the CDR3 ends; the end is completed using the germline J gene. This chain links TRBV19 with TRBJ1-3; D gene ambiguous. This CDR3 has 15 amino acids. Germline V lookup: CDR1 LNHDA, CDR2 SQIVND (reference sequence). V was pared by 2 bases and J by 0 bases, with 8 bases between. CDR3 sequence reads: CASSIQASSGNTIYF. The sequenced part of the CDR3 DNA is TGTGCCAGTAGTATACAGGCCAGCTCTGGAAACACC.

With respect to this clone: The CDR3 end lies 3 residues beyond the end of the read and is filled in from the germline J gene. The rearrangement links TRBV7-2 to TRBJ2-5; possible D gene TRBD1, 5 bases. CDR3 size: 15 residues. Germline lookup yields CDR1 SGHTA and CDR2 FQGNSA. V shed 2 bases and J shed 4 bases, with 14 bases lying between them. The CDR3 bases that were read are TGTGCCAGCAGCTTATGGTCAGGGAACAGAGAGACC. This gives the protein CASSLWSGNRET. The whole CDR3 region reads CASSLWSGNRETQYF.